This T cell receptor beta chain came from a study of blood T cells in healthy people across ages. Whole-study findings and limits: Naive T cell percentage and TCR beta diversity correlated strongly.

CDR1 PRHDT and CDR2 FYEKMQ come from the germline V gene (reference sequence). Trimming took 5 bases from V and 9 from J; bases not matched to a gene: 21. This CDR3 has 18 residues. To note about this clonotype: Its antigen is not identified.

A J-beta primer mix and a sample-barcoded 5' primer were used in a second PCR of about 6 to 12 cycles. A minimum of 2.5 million CDR3-containing paired-end reads was obtained for each sample. A single record per CDR3 protein comes from TCRdb applying MiXCR to the 5' RACE reads. The sample records some 1.5 million distinct CDR3 sequences, approximately 30% being singletons. The TCR comes from a woman in her thirties in good health. V and J are TRBV13 and TRBJ2-3, with 9 bases identical to TRBD2. The material sequenced was blood. The CDR3 is CASSQSDSGTSRSLTQYF. CDR3 sequence (DNA): TGTGCCAGCAGCCAATCGGACTCCGGGACTAGCCGATCCCTGACGCAGTATTTT.